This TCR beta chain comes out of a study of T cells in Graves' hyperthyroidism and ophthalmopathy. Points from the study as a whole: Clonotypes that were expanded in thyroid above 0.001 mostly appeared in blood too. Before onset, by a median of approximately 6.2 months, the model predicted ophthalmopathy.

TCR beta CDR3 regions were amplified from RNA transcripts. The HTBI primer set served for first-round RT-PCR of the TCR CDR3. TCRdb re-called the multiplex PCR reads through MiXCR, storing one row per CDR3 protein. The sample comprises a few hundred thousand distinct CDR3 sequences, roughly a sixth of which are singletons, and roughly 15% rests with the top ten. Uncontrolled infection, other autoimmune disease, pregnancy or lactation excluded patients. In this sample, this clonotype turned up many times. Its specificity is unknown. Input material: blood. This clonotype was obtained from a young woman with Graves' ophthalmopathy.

CDR3 amino acids: CASSLAGGKINNEQFF. In DNA form, the CDR3 reads TGCGCCAGCAGCTTGGCCGGTGGGAAGATAAACAATGAGCAGTTCTTC. This rearrangement joins TRBV5-1 to TRBJ2-1; no clear D. Trimming stripped 0 bases from V and 5 bases from J, with 15 bases between. The CDR3 has 16 residues. Germline V gives CDR1 SGHRS, CDR2 YFSETQ.